One and the same sample provided the 32 T cell receptor beta chains below, sequenced in a study of shared T cell receptors in the human thymus. Profiled with immunoSEQ multiplex PCR; TCRdb holds only in-frame clones, not every one. The table lists approximately 400,000 clones, roughly 94% of them singletons. Sequenced: thymocytes. These receptors all come from a human donor.

The chain recombines TRBV27 with TRBJ2-7, with D tentatively TRBD2 (5 bases). CDR1 and CDR2 from the germline V gene are MNHEY and SMNVEV (reference sequence). This CDR3 has 13 residues. Trimming removed 8 bases at V and 13 bases at J, with 24 bases between. The CDR3 DNA follows: TGTGCCAGCGGGTCGGGAACCCTACCTCGCCGATACTTC. Translation gives CASGSGTLPRRYF.

Worth noting for this clone: No DNA is shown, since the ends of the CDR3 on it are uncertain; the CDR3 is the one TCRdb lists. CDR3 in amino acids: CASSFGQGSNQPQHF. V is TRBV21-1 and J is TRBJ1-5; the table's D call of TRBD1 was not tested on the DNA. TRBV21-1 is a pseudogene. The CDR3 contains 15 residues when both ends are counted.

The chain carries TRBV28 and TRBJ2-1; 9 nucleotides match TRBD2. Germline V lookup: CDR1 MDHEN, CDR2 SYDVKM. There are 16 residues in the CDR3. V was pared by 1 base and J by 12 bases, with 13 bases of the junction left unmatched. CDR3 in DNA: TGTGCCAGCAGTTTATTCAGGGGGACTAGCCAAGTGGGGCAGTTCTTC. Translating it yields CASSLFRGTSQVGQFF.

J is TRBJ2-5 and V is TRBV11-3; TRBD2 aligns across 13 bases. J was trimmed by 5 bases and V by 3 bases; bases with no gene match: 6. The CDR3 loop spans 16 amino acids. Germline CDR1 SGHNT, CDR2 YENEEA. The CDR3 DNA sequence: TGTGCCAGCAGCTTTGGACTAGCGGGAGACAAGGAGACCCAGTACTTC. Its translation is CASSFGLAGDKETQYF.

The V and J genes are TRBV7-9 and TRBJ2-7; no clear D gene. CDR1 SEHNR and CDR2 FQNEAQ come from the germline V gene (reference sequence). Trimming took off 2 bases at V and 4 bases at J, with 9 bases between the two ends. The CDR3 length is 13 residues. This CDR3 reads CASSLPLSYEQYF. Here the CDR3 DNA reads TGTGCCAGCAGCTTACCGCTCTCTTACGAGCAGTACTTC.

V is TRBV10-2 and J is TRBJ2-6, with D perhaps TRBD1 or TRBD2 (5 bases each). The germline gives CDR1 WSHSY, CDR2 SAAADI. Trimming left V 0 bases short and J 0 bases short, with 15 bases between. The CDR3 sequence is 19 residues long. The CDR3 sequence is CASSESRQKDCSGANVLTF. Written as DNA, the CDR3 is TGCGCCAGCAGTGAGTCTCGACAGAAGGACTGCTCTGGGGCCAACGTCCTGACTTTC.

The V gene is TRBV15, the J gene TRBJ2-7; TRBD2 is a possible D gene (6 bases). Germline-derived CDR1 and CDR2 are LNHNV and YYDKDF (reference sequence). Trimming took off 0 bases at V and 7 bases at J, with 16 bases between the two ends. The CDR3 consists of 15 residues. The CDR3 DNA reads as TGTGCCACCAGCAGAGAAGGGACTGGGCCGGGTGAGCAGTACTTC. This sequence encodes CATSREGTGPGEQYF.

V is TRBV2 and J is TRBJ2-5; 8 nucleotides line up with TRBD2. CDR3 length equals 15 residues. The germline gives CDR1 SNHLY, CDR2 FYNNEI. The trim removed 2 bases at V and 4 bases at J, leaving 6 bases unmatched. The CDR3: CASSERLAGLETQYF. The DNA for the CDR3 is TGTGCCAGCAGTGAAAGGCTAGCGGGTCTAGAGACCCAGTACTTC.

The chain couples TRBV27 to TRBJ2-7; unclear D gene. Deletions cut 0 bases from V and 7 bases from J, with 10 bases between. CDR1 is MNHEY, CDR2 SMNVEV, per germline (reference sequence). CDR3 length: 13 amino acids. The CDR3 region is CASSLSGTLEQYF. CDR3 bases: TGTGCCAGCAGTTTATCGGGAACTTTGGAGCAGTACTTC.

The chain combines TRBV4-3 with TRBJ1-5, with a possible D match to TRBD1 (5 bases). Germline V gene sequence: CDR1 LGHNA, CDR2 YSLEER. This CDR3 comprises 15 residues. With 1 base removed from V and 7 bases from J, the gap between germline ends came to 14 bases. The CDR3 loop reads CASSQAPGGRQPQHF. CDR3 nucleotides: TGCGCCAGCAGCCAAGCCCCGGGGGGGAGACAGCCCCAGCATTTT.

The CDR3 nucleotides are TGTGCCAGCAGTTTAGGGTCCGTTTCCTACGAGCAGTACTTC. Protein sequence: CASSLGSVSYEQYF. This chain connects TRBV28 to TRBJ2-7, with unresolved D. Trimming left V 2 bases short and J 1 base short, with 9 bases between. Germline CDR1 MDHEN, CDR2 SYDVKM. This CDR3 contains 14 residues.

The chain recombines TRBV5-4 with TRBJ1-2, with 9 bases aligning to TRBD1. Trimming at V came to 5 bases and at J to 4 bases, leaving 15 bases not matched to a gene. Germline CDR1 is SGHNT and CDR2 is YYREEE (reference sequence). CDR3 size: 17 residues. The CDR3 loop reads CASSRVRGQGRSYGYTF. Here the CDR3 DNA reads TGTGCCAGCAGTCGAGTACGGGGACAGGGACGAAGCTATGGCTACACCTTC.

This rearrangement joins TRBV5-6 to TRBJ1-2, with TRBD1 matching 7 bases. The length of the CDR3 is 14 residues. From germline, CDR1 is SGHDT and CDR2 YYEEEE. Trimming removed 0 bases from V and 3 bases from J; junction bases left unmatched: 2. The CDR3: CASSLEGAHYGYTF. Written as DNA, the CDR3 is TGTGCCAGCAGCTTGGAGGGGGCCCACTATGGCTACACCTTC.

The V call is TRBV2, the J call TRBJ1-3; 8 bases map to TRBD1. The CDR3 is 14 amino acids. The ends lost 11 bases at V and 5 bases at J; junction bases unmatched: 11. Germline-derived CDR1 and CDR2 are SNHLY and FYNNEI. The CDR3 loop reads CALKAGGYRNTIYF. CDR3 DNA sequence: TGTGCCCTAAAGGCAGGGGGCTATCGAAACACCATATATTTT.

The rearrangement links TRBV6-1 to TRBJ2-7; maybe TRBD2 (6 bases). The CDR3 extends over 14 amino acids. Trimming pared 6 bases from V and 5 bases from J, leaving 17 bases between. In germline, CDR1 is MNHNS, CDR2 SASEGT. The CDR3 coding sequence is TGTGCCAGCAGGGGTCACGGAGGGAAGGACGAGCAGTACTTC. It yields the protein CASRGHGGKDEQYF.

This clone was seen a single time. The V call is TRBV27, the J call TRBJ1-2; D is ambiguous. This CDR3 region has 14 residues. From germline, CDR1 is MNHEY and CDR2 SMNVEV (reference sequence). Deletions cut 8 bases from V and 3 bases from J, with 16 bases between. The CDR3 loop reads CASASEGRDYGYTF. The DNA for the CDR3 is TGTGCCAGCGCGTCCGAAGGGAGGGACTATGGCTACACCTTC.

V usage is TRBV7-6 and J usage is TRBJ2-5; perhaps D is TRBD1 or TRBD2 (6 bases each). The CDR3 is 16 residues long. V lost 1 base, J lost 4 bases, and 16 bases lay in between. Germline loops: CDR1 SGHVS, CDR2 FNYEAQ. The CDR3 DNA reads as TGTGCCAGCAGCTTAGGTTCGCAGGGGAGGCGAGAGACCCAGTACTTC. It translates to CASSLGSQGRRETQYF.

V and J are TRBV7-2 and TRBJ1-5; D possibly corresponds to TRBD1 (6 bases). The CDR3 totals 13 residues. The germline V and J ends were trimmed by 7 bases and 5 bases, with 12 bases remaining between them. The germline gives CDR1 SGHTA, CDR2 FQGNSA. The CDR3 DNA reads TGTGCCAGCACCACCAGGGGCGATCAGCCCCAGCATTTT. Amino acids: CASTTRGDQPQHF.

This clone was counted only a few times. The CDR3 spells CASRSLGGTEAFF. The CDR3 DNA is TGTGCCAGCAGGAGTTTGGGTGGGACTGAAGCTTTCTTT. This chain links TRBV25-1 with TRBJ1-1; unclear D gene. Trimming stripped 6 bases from V and 5 bases from J, with 13 bases between. The CDR3 is made up of 13 amino acids. The germline V gene has CDR1 MGHDK and CDR2 SYGVNS.

The chain joins TRBV5-6 to TRBJ1-4; perhaps TRBD1 as D (6 bases). The CDR3 contains 14 residues. Trimming pared 0 bases from V and 8 bases from J, leaving 11 bases between. Germline loops: CDR1 SGHDT, CDR2 YYEEEE. This CDR3 is CASSLGLRGEKLFF. In DNA, the CDR3 is TGTGCCAGCAGCTTGGGCCTGAGGGGGGAAAAACTGTTTTTT.

The rearrangement links TRBV28 to TRBJ2-1; 7 bases line up with TRBD1. With V trimmed by 6 bases and J by 4 bases, 12 bases remained unmatched. The CDR3 sequence is 16 residues long. Germline CDR1 reads MDHEN; CDR2 reads SYDVKM. The DNA for the CDR3 is TGTGCCAGCAGCCCTATCGTGACAGGGAGATACAATGAGCAGTTCTTC. It translates to CASSPIVTGRYNEQFF.

The rearrangement joins TRBV15 to TRBJ2-1; D unclear. Germline V gives CDR1 LNHNV, CDR2 YYDKDF (reference sequence). This CDR3 is 16 amino acids long. Trimming left V 0 bases short and J 0 bases short, with 9 bases between. DNA for the CDR3: TGTGCCACCAGCAGAGATCTTCGGAACTCCTACAATGAGCAGTTCTTC. Encoded protein: CATSRDLRNSYNEQFF. The full variable domain, completed using reference TRBV15 and TRBJ2-1, is DAMVIQNPRYQVTQFGKPVTLSCSQTLNHNVMYWYQQKSSQAPKLLFHYYDKDFNNEADTPDNFQSRRPNTSFCFLDIRSPGLGDTAMYLCATSRDLRNSYNEQFFGPGTRLTVL.

This clone was seen once. The rearrangement links TRBV28 to TRBJ2-7, with D hard to call. V was clipped by 4 bases and J by 6 bases, with 19 bases between them. Looked up from germline, CDR1 is MDHEN and CDR2 is SYDVKM. The CDR3 is 15 amino acids. As DNA, the CDR3 is TGTGCCAGCAGTTCCCGGACGGTCCCTACGAGCGAGCAGTACTTC. It codes for CASSSRTVPTSEQYF.

This chain uses TRBV5-6 with TRBJ1-1; 8 bases are a match to TRBD1. The CDR3 runs to 14 residues. Trimming cost V 3 bases and J 3 bases; bases outside gene matches: 4. The germline V gene encodes CDR1 SGHDT and CDR2 YYEEEE. CDR3 amino acids: CASSCNRGYTEAFF. The CDR3 DNA reads TGTGCCAGCAGCTGTAACAGGGGGTACACTGAAGCTTTCTTT.

This clone appeared once. The chain combines TRBV10-3 with TRBJ2-1; 13 bases match TRBD2. Germline assignment: CDR1 ENHRY and CDR2 SYGVKD. With 6 bases clipped from V and 8 bases from J, the junction kept 4 bases outside the gene matches. The CDR3 totals 14 residues. The CDR3 region has the DNA TGTGCCATCAGGGGACTAGCGGGATGGGATGAGCAGTTCTTC. It codes for CAIRGLAGWDEQFF.

This chain uses TRBV7-9 with TRBJ2-2; no firm D call. V was shortened by 4 bases and J by 1 base, with 7 bases between the two germline ends. CDR3 length: 14 amino acids. Germline CDR1 is SEHNR and CDR2 is FQNEAQ (reference sequence). The CDR3, as DNA: TGTGCCAGCAGCTCCCCGAGGAACACCGGGGAGCTGTTTTTT. This gives the protein CASSSPRNTGELFF.

CDR3 sequence (DNA): TGTGCCAGCAGAATATCGGGGGTTCAAGAGACCCAGTACTTC. Protein product: CASRISGVQETQYF. The rearrangement links TRBV27 to TRBJ2-5; maybe TRBD2 (6 bases). The CDR3 loop spans 14 amino acids. V shed 6 bases and J shed 2 bases, with 13 bases lying between them. Per germline, CDR1 MNHEY and CDR2 SMNVEV (reference sequence).

The chain couples TRBV28 to TRBJ1-5; D call uncertain. The CDR3 totals 17 residues. Germline V gene data show CDR1 as MDHEN and CDR2 as SYDVKM. With 8 bases removed from V and 3 bases from J, the gap between germline ends came to 23 bases. The CDR3: CASYTPGRTPANQPQHF. The CDR3 DNA follows: TGTGCCAGCTATACCCCGGGAAGGACCCCGGCCAATCAGCCCCAGCATTTT.

The CDR3 region has the DNA TGTGCCAGCAGTTTATTAGGGTATCGGGAAAAACTGTTTTTT. It codes for CASSLLGYREKLFF. The chain links TRBV28 to TRBJ1-4; the D is unclear. V was shortened by 1 base and J by 8 bases, with 11 bases between the two germline ends. Germline loops: CDR1 MDHEN, CDR2 SYDVKM. The CDR3 length is 14 residues.

With regard to this clone: One end of the junction is discordant with germline, which a read error may explain. The gene calls are TRBV28 and TRBJ1-1; D is unresolved. The CDR3 spans 14 residues. CDR1 is MDHEN and CDR2 is SYDVKM in the germline V gene. CDR3 nucleotide sequence: TGTGCCAGCACTTTACGGGGAATGAACACTGAAGCTTTCTTT. Protein sequence: CASTLRGMNTEAFF.

V usage is TRBV28 and J usage is TRBJ2-7, with 9 positions matching TRBD1. Trimming took 5 bases from V and 6 from J; bases not matched to a gene: 23. The CDR3 runs to 19 residues. Per germline, CDR1 MDHEN and CDR2 SYDVKM. For the CDR3, the DNA is TGTGCCAGCAGTCCCAAGTGGGGACAGGGAGGGCCCTTTGTGGGCGAGCAGTACTTC. It encodes CASSPKWGQGGPFVGEQYF.

This rearrangement joins TRBV5-1 to TRBJ2-6; the D gene is possibly TRBD2 (5 bases). The CDR3 totals 24 residues. CDR1 and CDR2 (germline): SGHRS, YFSETQ. The V end was cut by 4 bases, the J end by 0 bases, with 35 bases between. Here the CDR3 reads CASSPNLPVGRPRVGFSGANVLTF. For the CDR3, the DNA is TGCGCCAGCAGCCCCAATTTGCCGGTTGGCAGGCCGCGGGTTGGGTTCTCTGGGGCCAACGTCCTGACTTTC.